This T cell receptor beta chain was obtained from a study of blood T cell repertoires in COVID-19. CDR1 and CDR2 (germline): SGHDT, YYEEEE. CDR3 size: 17 residues. V lost 4 bases, J lost 7 bases, and 19 bases stayed unmatched. Method: immunoSEQ multiplex PCR; TCRdb's copy keeps in-frame clones and lacks some. The table records some 110,000 clones, about 80% of them present only once. The chain employs TRBV5-6 and TRBJ1-2; TRBD1 matches at 7 bases. This TCR derives from a man aged 60 to 75 with acute or convalescent COVID-19. Input material: peripheral blood. The chain's CDR3 is CASSTPTGPSLVGGYTF. The CDR3 nucleotides are TGTGCCAGCAGCACCCCGACAGGGCCCTCTTTGGTAGGTGGCTACACCTTC.